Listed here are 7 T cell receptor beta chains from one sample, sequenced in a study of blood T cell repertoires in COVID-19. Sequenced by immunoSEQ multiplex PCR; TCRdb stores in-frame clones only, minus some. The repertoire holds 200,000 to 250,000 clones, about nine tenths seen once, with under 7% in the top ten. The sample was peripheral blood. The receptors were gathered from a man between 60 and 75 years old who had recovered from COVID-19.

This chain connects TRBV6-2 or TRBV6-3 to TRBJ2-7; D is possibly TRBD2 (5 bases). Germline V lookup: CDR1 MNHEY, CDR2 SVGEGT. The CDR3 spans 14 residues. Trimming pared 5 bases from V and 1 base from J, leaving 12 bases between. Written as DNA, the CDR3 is TGTGCCAGCAGTGACCGGGATTTATCCTACGAGCAGTACTTC. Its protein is CASSDRDLSYEQYF.

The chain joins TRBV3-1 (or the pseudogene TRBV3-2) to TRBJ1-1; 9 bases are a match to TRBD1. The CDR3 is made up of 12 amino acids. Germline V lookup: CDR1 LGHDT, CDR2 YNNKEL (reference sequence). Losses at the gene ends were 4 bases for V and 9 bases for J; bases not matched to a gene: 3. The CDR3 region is CASSPGQGKAFF. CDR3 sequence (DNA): TGTGCCAGCAGCCCCGGACAGGGGAAAGCTTTCTTT.

The CDR3 loop reads CASDKPNLGHLAKNIQYF. The CDR3, as DNA: TGTGCCAGCGATAAACCAAATTTGGGCCACTTAGCCAAAAACATTCAGTACTTC. The chain has TRBV14 and TRBJ2-4, with D uncertain. The V end lost 8 bases, the J end lost 0 bases, and 23 bases lay between the germline ends. CDR1 SGHDN and CDR2 FVKESK come from the germline V gene. CDR3 length: 18 amino acids. Using reference TRBV14 and TRBJ2-4 for the parts outside the CDR3, the full variable domain is EAGVTQFPSHSVIEKGQTVTLRCDPISGHDNLYWYRRVMGKEIKFLLHFVKESKQDESGMPNNRFLAERTGGTYSTLKVQPAELEDSGVYFCASDKPNLGHLAKNIQYFGAGTRLSVL.

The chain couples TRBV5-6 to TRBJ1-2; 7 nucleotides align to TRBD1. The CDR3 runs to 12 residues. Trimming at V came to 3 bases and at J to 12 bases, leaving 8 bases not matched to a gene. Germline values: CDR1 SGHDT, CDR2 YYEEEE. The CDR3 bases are TGTGCCAGCAGCTGGGGACAGAGAGGTAACACCTTC. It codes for CASSWGQRGNTF.

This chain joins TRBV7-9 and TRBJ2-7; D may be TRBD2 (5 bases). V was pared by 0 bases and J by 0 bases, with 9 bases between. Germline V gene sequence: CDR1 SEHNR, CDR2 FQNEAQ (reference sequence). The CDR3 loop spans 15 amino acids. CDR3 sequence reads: CASSLAVGASYEQYF. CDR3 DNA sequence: TGTGCCAGCAGCTTAGCGGTGGGAGCCTCCTACGAGCAGTACTTC.

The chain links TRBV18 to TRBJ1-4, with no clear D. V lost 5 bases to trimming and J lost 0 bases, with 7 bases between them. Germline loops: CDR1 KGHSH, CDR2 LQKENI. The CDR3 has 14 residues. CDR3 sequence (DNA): TGTGCCAGCTCATCAGTGTCAACTAATGAAAAACTGTTTTTT. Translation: CASSSVSTNEKLFF.

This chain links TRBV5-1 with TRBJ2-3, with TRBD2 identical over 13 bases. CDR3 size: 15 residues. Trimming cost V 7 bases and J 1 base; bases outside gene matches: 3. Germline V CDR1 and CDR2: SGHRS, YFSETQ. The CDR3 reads CASHTSGGGTDTQYF. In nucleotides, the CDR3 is TGCGCCAGCCACACTAGCGGGGGGGGCACAGATACGCAGTATTTT.